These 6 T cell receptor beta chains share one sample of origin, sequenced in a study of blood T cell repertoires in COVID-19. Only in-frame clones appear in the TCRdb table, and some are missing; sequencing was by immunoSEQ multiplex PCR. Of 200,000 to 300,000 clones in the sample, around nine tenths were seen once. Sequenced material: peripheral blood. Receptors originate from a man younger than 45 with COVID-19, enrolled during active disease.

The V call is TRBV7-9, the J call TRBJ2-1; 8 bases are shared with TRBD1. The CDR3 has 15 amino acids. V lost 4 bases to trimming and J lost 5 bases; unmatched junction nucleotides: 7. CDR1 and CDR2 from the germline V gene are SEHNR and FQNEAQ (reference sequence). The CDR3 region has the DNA TGTGCCAGCAGCTCCCGGACAGGGACACACAATGAGCAGTTCTTC. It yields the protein CASSSRTGTHNEQFF.

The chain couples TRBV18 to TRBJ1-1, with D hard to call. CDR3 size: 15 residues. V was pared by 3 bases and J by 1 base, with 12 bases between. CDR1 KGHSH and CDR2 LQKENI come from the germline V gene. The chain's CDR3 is CASSPNSQENTEAFF. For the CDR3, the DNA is TGTGCCAGCTCACCGAATTCTCAGGAGAACACTGAAGCTTTCTTT.

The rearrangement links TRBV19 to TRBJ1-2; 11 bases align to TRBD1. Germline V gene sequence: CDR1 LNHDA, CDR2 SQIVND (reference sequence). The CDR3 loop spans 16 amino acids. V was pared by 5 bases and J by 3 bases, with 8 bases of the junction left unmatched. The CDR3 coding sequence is TGTGCCAGTAGTTTCGGACAGGGGGCGACGGACTATGGCTACACCTTC. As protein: CASSFGQGATDYGYTF.

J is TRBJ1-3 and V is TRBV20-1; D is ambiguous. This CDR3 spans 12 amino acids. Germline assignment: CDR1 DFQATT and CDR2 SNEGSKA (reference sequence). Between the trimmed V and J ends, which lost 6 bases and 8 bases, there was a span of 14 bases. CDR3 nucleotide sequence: TGCAGTGCCAGTGACCTCTTTGACACCATATATTTT. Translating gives CSASDLFDTIYF.

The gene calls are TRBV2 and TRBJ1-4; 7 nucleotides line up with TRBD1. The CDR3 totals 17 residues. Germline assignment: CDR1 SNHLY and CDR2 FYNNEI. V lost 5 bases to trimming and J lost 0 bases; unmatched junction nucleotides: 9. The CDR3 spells CASSPRTGHATNEKLFF. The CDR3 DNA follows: TGTGCCAGCAGTCCCCGGACAGGCCATGCAACTAATGAAAAACTGTTTTTT. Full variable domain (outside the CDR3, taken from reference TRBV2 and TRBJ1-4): EPEVTQTPSHQVTQMGQEVILRCVPISNHLYFYWYRQILGQKVEFLVSFYNNEISEKSEIFDDQFSVERPDGSNFTLKIRSTKLEDSAMYFCASSPRTGHATNEKLFFGSGTQLSVL.

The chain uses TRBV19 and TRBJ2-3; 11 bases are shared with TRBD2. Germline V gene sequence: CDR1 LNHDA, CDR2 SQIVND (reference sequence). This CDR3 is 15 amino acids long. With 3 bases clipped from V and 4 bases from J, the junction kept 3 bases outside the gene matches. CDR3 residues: CASSITSGGPDTQYF. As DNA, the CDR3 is TGTGCCAGTAGTATTACTAGCGGGGGACCAGATACGCAGTATTTT.